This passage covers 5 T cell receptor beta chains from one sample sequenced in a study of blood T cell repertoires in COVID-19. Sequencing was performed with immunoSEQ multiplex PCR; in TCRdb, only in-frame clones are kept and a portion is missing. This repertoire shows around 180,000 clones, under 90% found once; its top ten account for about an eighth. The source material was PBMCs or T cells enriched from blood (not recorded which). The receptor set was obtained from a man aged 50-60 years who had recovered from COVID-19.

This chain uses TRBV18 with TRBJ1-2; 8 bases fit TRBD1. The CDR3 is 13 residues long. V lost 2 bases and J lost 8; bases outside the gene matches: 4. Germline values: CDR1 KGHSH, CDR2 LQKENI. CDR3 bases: TGTGCCAGCTCACCAGCGCAGGGGGCAGGCTACACCTTC. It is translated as CASSPAQGAGYTF.

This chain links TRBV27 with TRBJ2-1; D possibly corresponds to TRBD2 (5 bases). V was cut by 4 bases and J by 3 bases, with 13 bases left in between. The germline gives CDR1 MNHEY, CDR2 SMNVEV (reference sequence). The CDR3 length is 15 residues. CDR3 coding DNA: TGTGCCAGCAGTTACGGGGTGGTAAACTACAATGAGCAGTTCTTC. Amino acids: CASSYGVVNYNEQFF.

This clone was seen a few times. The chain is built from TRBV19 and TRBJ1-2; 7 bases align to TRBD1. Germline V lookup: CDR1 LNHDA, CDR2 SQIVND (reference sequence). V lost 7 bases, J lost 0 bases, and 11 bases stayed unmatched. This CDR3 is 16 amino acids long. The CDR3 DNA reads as TGTGCCAGTACCCAGACAGGGTTTATCGCTAACTATGGCTACACCTTC. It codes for CASTQTGFIANYGYTF.

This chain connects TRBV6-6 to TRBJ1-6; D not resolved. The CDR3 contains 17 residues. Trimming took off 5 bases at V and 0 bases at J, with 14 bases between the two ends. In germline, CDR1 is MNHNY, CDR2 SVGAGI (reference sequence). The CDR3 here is CASSPRLIHSYNSPLHF. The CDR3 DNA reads TGTGCCAGCAGTCCCCGACTGATCCACTCCTATAATTCACCCCTCCACTTT.

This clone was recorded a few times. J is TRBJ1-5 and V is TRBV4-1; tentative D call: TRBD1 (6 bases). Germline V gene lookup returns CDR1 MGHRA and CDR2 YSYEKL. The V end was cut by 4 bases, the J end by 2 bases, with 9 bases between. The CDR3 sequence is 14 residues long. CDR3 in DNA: TGCGCCAGCAGCCCTCCAGGGGGCAATCAGCCCCAGCATTTT. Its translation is CASSPPGGNQPQHF.